The 30 T cell receptor beta chains below come from one sample, sequenced in a study of T cell repertoires in aging, cancer and after chemotherapy. Rearranged V-D-J TRB sequences were amplified with a mixed TRB-A/B primer pool. From the multiplex PCR reads, TCRdb called clonotypes with MiXCR, one entry per CDR3 protein. The table has fewer than 7,500 distinct CDR3 sequences, approximately 40% seen once; the top ten hold around 47%. Peripheral blood genomic DNA, not sorted cells or RNA, was the template. The sequenced sample was blood. Every receptor here comes from a human donor in good health.

This clonotype is judged medium-sized (0.01 to 0.1%). The chain combines TRBV19 with TRBJ2-5; 7 positions match TRBD1. The V and J ends lost 5 bases and 9 bases, in that order; junction bases with no gene match: 9. This CDR3 has 13 amino acids. From germline, CDR1 is LNHDA and CDR2 SQIVND (reference sequence). The CDR3, as DNA: TGTGCCAGTAGTTCGGCTACAGGGGCGGCCCAGTACTTC. This gives the protein CASSSATGAAQYF.

This clonotype was seen a few times. The CDR3 spells CASSSPGQGRPYEQYF. CDR3 coding DNA: TGTGCCAGCAGTTCCCCCGGACAGGGCCGACCCTACGAGCAGTACTTC. The chain couples TRBV27 to TRBJ2-7; 8 nucleotides line up with TRBD1. The trim removed 4 bases at V and 2 bases at J, leaving 10 bases unmatched. There are 16 residues in the CDR3. CDR1 MNHEY and CDR2 SMNVEV come from the germline V gene (reference sequence).

The table lists this clonotype with a few counts. The rearrangement links TRBV30 to TRBJ2-7; D gene unclear. The CDR3 is 15 amino acids. Germline V CDR1 and CDR2: GTSNPN, SVGIG (reference sequence). With 0 bases removed from V and 2 bases from J, the gap between germline ends came to 14 bases. CDR3 amino acids: CAWSVLGFVTYEQYF. CDR3 sequence (DNA): TGTGCCTGGAGTGTACTCGGGTTTGTGACCTACGAGCAGTACTTC.

The genes are TRBV10-1 and TRBJ2-7, with D uncertain. The CDR3 extends over 8 amino acids. Trimming cost V 11 bases and J 5 bases, with 4 bases left between them. CDR1 is WNHNN and CDR2 is SYGVQD in the germline V gene (reference sequence). The CDR3 nucleotides are TGCGCCGTGAACGAGCAGTACTTC. It yields the protein CAVNEQYF.

This clonotype was found a few times. The rearrangement links TRBV12-3 or TRBV12-4 to TRBJ2-7, with D uncertain. Trimming pared 8 bases from V and 2 bases from J, leaving 19 bases between. There are 15 residues in the CDR3. The CDR3 is CASENGLTNPYEQYF. The CDR3 nucleotides read TGTGCCAGCGAGAACGGGCTGACAAATCCCTACGAGCAGTACTTC.

The CDR3 is CASSFPDNQETQYF. In DNA, the CDR3 is TGTGCCAGCAGTTTCCCGGACAATCAAGAGACCCAGTACTTC. This rearrangement joins TRBV12-3 or TRBV12-4 to TRBJ2-5, with D tentatively TRBD1 (5 bases). CDR3 length equals 14 residues. The V and J ends lost 3 bases and 2 bases respectively, with 10 bases between them.

This clonotype was seen a few times. The genes are TRBV6-5 and TRBJ1-5, with D perhaps matching TRBD1 (6 bases). The CDR3 covers 15 residues. Germline CDR1 and CDR2: MNHEY and SVGAGI. Trimming cost V 2 bases and J 4 bases, with 12 bases left between them. CDR3 residues: CASSYSRGRNQPQHF. Written as DNA, the CDR3 is TGTGCCAGCAGTTACAGCAGGGGCAGGAATCAGCCCCAGCATTTT.

The chain employs TRBV6-1 and TRBJ2-7; 8 bases match TRBD1. This CDR3 is 12 amino acids long. The germline V gene has CDR1 MNHNS and CDR2 SASEGT. Trimming at V came to 3 bases and at J to 5 bases, leaving 0 bases not matched to a gene. The CDR3 nucleotides read TGTGCCAGCAGTGAGACAGGGGACGAGCAGTACTTC. It specifies CASSETGDEQYF.

This clonotype was counted a few times. In DNA, the CDR3 is TGTGCCAGCAGCCGAAACCCAAGTGGCAGGTTAGTCAATGAGCAGTTCTTC. It codes for CASSRNPSGRLVNEQFF. V gene TRBV6-2 or TRBV6-3 combines with J gene TRBJ2-1, with D uncertain. The CDR3 spans 17 residues. V was trimmed by 6 bases and J by 6 bases, leaving 24 bases between them. The germline gives CDR1 MNHEY, CDR2 SVGEGT.

The genes are TRBV6-1 and TRBJ2-3; perhaps TRBD1 as D (7 bases). Trimming removed 2 bases from V and 2 bases from J, with 17 bases in between. Germline values: CDR1 MNHNS, CDR2 SASEGT. The CDR3 extends over 17 amino acids. As DNA, the CDR3 is TGTGCCAGCAGTGAACAGGGCGGCGGGACAGCCACAGATACGCAGTATTTT. This encodes CASSEQGGGTATDTQYF.

This clonotype was found a few times. The CDR3 is CASSFRGSQETQYF. The CDR3 DNA reads TGTGCCAGCAGCTTTCGGGGGAGTCAAGAGACCCAGTACTTC. This chain links TRBV7-6 with TRBJ2-5; TRBD2 might be the D (6 bases). V shed 3 bases and J shed 2 bases, with 10 bases lying between them. CDR3 length: 14 amino acids. The germline V gene has CDR1 SGHVS and CDR2 FNYEAQ.

The chain employs TRBV13 and TRBJ2-7, with D possibly matching TRBD2 (6 bases). Trimming stripped 7 bases from V and 0 bases from J, with 19 bases between. The CDR3 contains 16 residues. Germline values: CDR1 PRHDT, CDR2 FYEKMQ (reference sequence). The CDR3 region is CASTEGGGRSSYEQYF. DNA of the CDR3: TGTGCCAGCACCGAGGGAGGCGGAAGATCCTCCTACGAGCAGTACTTC.

V is TRBV7-9 and J is TRBJ2-2, with D unresolved. The CDR3 consists of 13 residues. The V gene lost 3 bases and the J gene lost 1 base, with 3 bases spanning the gap. The germline gives CDR1 SEHNR, CDR2 FQNEAQ (reference sequence). The CDR3 sequence: CASSFWNTGELFF. The CDR3 DNA is TGTGCCAGCAGCTTTTGGAACACCGGGGAGCTGTTTTTT.

This rearrangement joins TRBV27 to TRBJ2-7, with D perhaps assigned TRBD1 or TRBD2 (6 bases each). Germline V gene data show CDR1 as MNHEY and CDR2 as SMNVEV (reference sequence). Trimming cost V 6 bases and J 2 bases, with 11 bases left between them. CDR3 length: 13 amino acids. CDR3 region: CASSGGGTYEQYF. CDR3 sequence (DNA): TGTGCCAGCAGCGGAGGGGGGACCTACGAGCAGTACTTC.

This chain links TRBV12-3 or TRBV12-4 with TRBJ1-2, with 10 bases fitting TRBD1. With 6 bases clipped from V and 6 bases from J, the junction kept 4 bases outside the gene matches. The CDR3 is 13 amino acids. CDR3 sequence: CASSQGQGNGYTF. CDR3 DNA: TGTGCCAGCAGCCAGGGACAGGGGAATGGCTACACCTTC.

The J gene is TRBJ2-3, the V gene TRBV20-1; no firm D call. Germline values: CDR1 DFQATT, CDR2 SNEGSKA (reference sequence). The germline V and J ends were trimmed by 4 bases and 0 bases, with 14 bases remaining between them. The CDR3 contains 15 residues. Here the CDR3 reads CSATRTNPSTDTQYF. CDR3 in DNA: TGCAGTGCTACGAGGACCAATCCGAGCACAGATACGCAGTATTTT.

The V gene is TRBV18, the J gene TRBJ2-3, with TRBD1 matching 8 bases. The V segment lost 3 bases and the J segment 1 base; nucleotides outside the gene matches: 15. The V gene's germline CDR1 is KGHSH and CDR2 LQKENI. The length of the CDR3 is 19 residues. CDR3 loop: CASSPPFTSTGQGTDTQYF. DNA for the CDR3: TGTGCCAGCTCACCCCCTTTTACCTCCACGGGACAGGGCACAGATACGCAGTATTTT.

This clonotype was seen once. V is TRBV6-1 and J is TRBJ1-2, with D perhaps matching TRBD1 (5 bases). The V gene lost 5 bases and the J gene lost 8 bases, with 15 bases spanning the gap. The CDR3 length is 13 residues. Germline loops: CDR1 MNHNS, CDR2 SASEGT. In DNA form, the CDR3 reads TGTGCCAGCAGTACTCAGCCCAGGGAGGGCTACACCTTC. Amino acid sequence: CASSTQPREGYTF.

This clonotype was counted only a few times. This chain joins TRBV6-5 and TRBJ1-2; D gene uncertain. Germline V gene lookup returns CDR1 MNHEY and CDR2 SVGAGI. V lost 0 bases, J lost 3 bases, and 14 bases lay in between. There are 16 residues in the CDR3. Here the CDR3 DNA reads TGTGCCAGCAGTTACTCGACTTTCCCAGGACACTATGGCTACACCTTC. It yields the protein CASSYSTFPGHYGYTF.

This clonotype was observed a handful of times. For the CDR3, the DNA is TGTGCCAGCAGTGAAGGGGTAGAGAACACTGAAGCTTTCTTT. Translation gives CASSEGVENTEAFF. V usage is TRBV6-1 and J usage is TRBJ1-1; D ambiguous. V was pared by 1 base and J by 1 base, with 7 bases between. CDR3 length equals 14 residues. Germline-derived CDR1 and CDR2 are MNHNS and SASEGT.

This clonotype was recorded only once. This chain links TRBV5-6 with TRBJ1-3; 9 nucleotides line up with TRBD1. The CDR3 is 15 residues long. The V gene end was trimmed by 4 bases and the J gene end by 7 bases; junction bases not matched to a gene: 9. In germline, CDR1 is SGHDT, CDR2 YYEEEE. CDR3: CASSHNRGLGNTIYF. The CDR3 nucleotides read TGTGCCAGCAGCCATAACAGGGGGCTAGGGAACACCATATATTTT.

By share of the sample, this clonotype is medium-sized. The rearrangement joins TRBV15 to TRBJ2-6; D tentatively reads TRBD1 or TRBD2 (6 bases each). This CDR3 contains 16 residues. Deletions cut 5 bases from V and 1 base from J, with 12 bases between. The germline V gene encodes CDR1 LNHNV and CDR2 YYDKDF (reference sequence). The CDR3 nucleotides are TGTGCCACCAGCCCAGGGGACTTTTCTGGGGCCAACGTCCTGACTTTC. Translated: CATSPGDFSGANVLTF.

About this clonotype itself: At one boundary the junction diverges from the germline segment, which might be a read error. V is TRBV18 and J is TRBJ2-1, with a possible D match to TRBD1 (6 bases). Germline loops: CDR1 KGHSH, CDR2 LQKENI. This CDR3 comprises 16 residues. Here the CDR3 reads CASSTPGLGADNEQFF. As DNA, the CDR3 is TGTGCCAGCTCAACACCGGGTCTGGGGGCCGACAATGAGCAGTTCTTC.

The table lists this clonotype with a few counts. The genes are TRBV19 and TRBJ1-5, with 8 bases aligning to TRBD1. The germline V gene encodes CDR1 LNHDA and CDR2 SQIVND (reference sequence). Trimming removed 6 bases from V and 7 bases from J; junction bases left unmatched: 5. The CDR3 has 13 amino acids. DNA of the CDR3: TGTGCCAGTAGGGACAGGGACGGACAGCCCCAGCATTTT. This codes for CASRDRDGQPQHF.

The chain employs TRBV12-3 or TRBV12-4 and TRBJ2-2, with D hard to call. The germline V and J ends were trimmed by 4 bases and 4 bases, with 16 bases remaining between them. This CDR3 is built from 16 residues. The CDR3 DNA is TGTGCCAGCAGTTATATTTGGATCGGCTCCACCGGGGAGCTGTTTTTT. Translating gives CASSYIWIGSTGELFF.

On this clonotype: A much larger clone sits a single nucleotide away, making a read error possible. The rearrangement links TRBV29-1 to TRBJ1-5; no definite D call. The CDR3 totals 13 residues. Germline V CDR1 and CDR2: SQVTM, ANQGSEA. Trimming left V 6 bases short and J 1 base short, with 10 bases between. The CDR3 nucleotides read TGCAGCGTCACGGAGAGGAGCAATCAGCCCCAGCATTTT. Protein sequence: CSVTERSNQPQHF.

The V gene is TRBV5-6, the J gene TRBJ2-7; 8 nucleotides line up with TRBD1. The CDR3 length is 14 residues. Germline CDR1 SGHDT, CDR2 YYEEEE. With V trimmed by 4 bases and J by 0 bases, 3 bases remained unmatched. The chain's CDR3 is CASSPGTGSYEQYF. The DNA for the CDR3 is TGTGCCAGCAGCCCGGGGACAGGCTCCTACGAGCAGTACTTC.

This clonotype occurred a few times. V gene TRBV5-6 combines with J gene TRBJ1-2; D possibly corresponds to TRBD1 (5 bases). Germline lookup yields CDR1 SGHDT and CDR2 YYEEEE. The CDR3 consists of 13 residues. V was pared by 3 bases and J by 2 bases, with 8 bases between. CDR3 in DNA: TGTGCCAGCAGCTCGACAGCAAACTATGGCTACACCTTC. Protein sequence: CASSSTANYGYTF.

This clonotype was seen a few times. The chain uses TRBV5-1 and TRBJ2-5; 10 nucleotides match TRBD2. V shed 4 bases and J 2 bases; nucleotides not matched to a gene: 5. The CDR3 is 15 amino acids. Germline values: CDR1 SGHRS, CDR2 YFSETQ. This chain's CDR3 is CASSRTSGQQETQYF. The CDR3 DNA follows: TGCGCCAGCAGCAGGACTAGCGGACAACAAGAGACCCAGTACTTC. Full variable domain (rest looked up from reference TRBV5-1 and TRBJ2-5): KAGVTQTPRYLIKTRGQQVTLSCSPISGHRSVSWYQQTPGQGLQFLFEYFSETQRNKGNFPGRFSGRQFSNSRSEMNVSTLELGDSALYLCASSRTSGQQETQYFGPGTRLLVL.

The chain uses TRBV6-2 or TRBV6-3 and TRBJ2-5; D is undetermined. The germline V gene has CDR1 MNHEY and CDR2 SVGEGT. V lost 4 bases to trimming and J lost 5 bases, with 17 bases between them. The CDR3 length is 15 residues. The CDR3 region is CASSFQLDGPETQYF. Written as DNA, the CDR3 is TGTGCCAGCAGTTTCCAGCTAGATGGGCCGGAGACCCAGTACTTC.